This TCR beta chain was profiled in a study of cytomegalovirus exposure and HLA in healthy donors (dated by TCRdb to about 2017). With respect to the entire study: In an earlier analysis of 550 to 750 of the donors, 250 to 350 Gb of sequence data and 90 million to 120 million unique TCR beta sequences from some 170 million T cells were reported. Around 320 gigabases of sequencing data and tens of millions of unique TCR sequences were included in an early release covering about 620 HLA-typed donors. Of the roughly 420 genotyped donors, 81% were placed in the genetic ancestry cluster associated with self-reported Caucasian donors. The study was designed to test whether signatures of past pathogen exposure could be identified by cataloging public T cell receptors. Using immunosequencing, the study profiled T cell repertoires from 666 subjects and related those repertoires to cytomegalovirus serostatus. A separate validation cohort of roughly 110 different subjects was used in addition to the roughly 670-subject first cohort. High-throughput TCR immunosequencing, statistical association of individual TCRs with disease status, and machine learning were combined to predict cytomegalovirus infection status. A later analysis re-analyzed previously published TCR beta repertoires from about 600 donors and added high-resolution HLA genotyping to study TCR occurrence patterns. In the later analysis, no new phenotypic data were used to find candidate immune exposures; instead, reliance was placed on TCR beta sequences and their occurrence across donors. To decide whether each TCR beta V gene segment behaved as functional or pseudogenic, an earlier analysis of several hundred of the donors relied on high-throughput TCR beta sequencing. Donor age, sex, ethnicity and CMV serostatus were compiled together with the repertoire data. In a later genetic analysis, genome-wide SNP genotypes for 398 of the 666 donors were used, and that subset was treated as a discovery cohort. All discovery cohort repertoires had been generated on a single sequencing platform. HLA typing included class I and class II loci at four-digit resolution. Typing coverage varied by locus: about 620-630 donors for A, B, C, DRB1 and DQB1; approximately 520 for DQA1; more than 600 for DPA1; around 450 for DPB1. A few DR-DQ haplotypes were treated as single units for association and clustering because of strong linkage in the cohort. Among roughly 400 genotyped donors of the cohort, an average of approximately 220,000 unique TCR beta nucleotide sequences was sequenced per donor, of which 15% to 20% were non-productive. What the authors observed across the whole study: A further reported finding was that TCR beta sequences accurately predicted the HLA-A and HLA-B alleles for most subjects in the first cohort. Immune exposure information for the cohort was limited to CMV serostatus. Most TCR sequences were seen in very few donors, while some public TCRs were found in many individuals. When HLA alleles, especially DR and DQ, strongly co-occurred, attributing TCR associations to individual alleles was difficult. Compared with the roughly 600-donor mean, donors in an Asian-associated ancestry cluster had fewer N-insertions in productive TCRs, according to a later genetic analysis. The authors suggested that the approach could potentially be extended to other disease states and immunological phenotypes. The sequencing pipeline was judged likely to have produced a cluster of highly shared sequence variants as a technical artifact. This cohort had only TCR beta chains sequenced, and the lack of alpha or paired-chain data limited which features could be detected. The classifier was reported to diagnose cytomegalovirus status with high specificity and sensitivity in both the original and validation cohorts. In a later analysis, the rate of TCR association differed among HLA loci, with DRB1 alleles having the most associated TCRs and HLA-C alleles having the fewest. In vitro tests confirmed that a few of the cytomegalovirus-associated TCR beta chains recognize cytomegalovirus antigens. Some IMGT-functional V segments, including TRBV6-2 and TRBV6-3, could not be told apart with the 87-base-pair reads, so those segments were excluded. In a later analysis, several top co-occurrence clusters were reported to appear linked to parvovirus B19, influenza, CMV and Epstein-Barr virus. Broadly in line with IMGT annotations, most TCR beta V segments showed up in productive rearrangements about 90% or about 30% of the time in an earlier analysis of several hundred of the donors. Because some donors lacked HLA typing at each locus, the association tests relied only on the typed subset. Roughly uniform sequencing depth across donors was assumed in presence/absence analyses, although this assumption may not hold. An association between a missense DCLRE1C variant and V-gene and J-gene trimming of TCR beta chains was found in a later genetic analysis and replicated in an independent cohort. A later analysis associated 16,951 TCR beta sequences with specific HLA alleles at a false discovery rate of 0.05. The study listed 164 TCR beta chains as associated with cytomegalovirus. According to a later analysis, most CMV-associated TCR beta chains appeared to be HLA-restricted, and the HLA associations seemed to be driven largely by CMV exposure. In a later analysis, HLA-associated TCR beta chains showed more clonal expansion and lower generation probabilities than non-associated chains that were equally common. Some 15 rarely observed V segments, including chromosome 9 orphons, were excluded from the earlier analysis of a few hundred of the donors because counts were too low. Correlated functional status among segregating V segments might reflect linkage disequilibrium, but an unknown experimental factor could not be ruled out.

The cohort comprised 710 or so healthy bone marrow donors. At the time of sampling, every cohort member was nominally healthy, though immune exposures that went unrecorded were likely present. The donor tested CMV seronegative and was one of the 352 seronegative cohort members. A peripheral blood sample was collected from each donor, and TCR beta sequencing was performed on peripheral blood mononuclear cells. The Qiagen DNeasy Blood Extraction Kit was used to extract genomic DNA from the blood cell samples. As regards this clone: What this receptor recognizes is not known. Base qualities are not recorded, but no much larger clone differs from it by a single base.

The library relied on the immunoSEQ multiplex PCR assay. For the multiplex PCR, a mixture combining 60 forward primers for TCR Vbeta segments and 13 reverse primers for TCR Jbeta segments was used. Amplification of the CDR3 region of rearranged TCR beta genes was performed with a multiplex PCR assay on genomic DNA. The amplified TCR beta libraries were sequenced on the Illumina HiSeq System as 87-base-pair reads. As for the authors' bioinformatics: Across the 500 to 850 repertoires, a later analysis counted approximately 83 million unique TCR beta chains, around 11 million of which were shared by at least two donors. Raw reads were error-corrected and collapsed into unique sequences by a nearest-neighbor algorithm in which closely related sequences were merged to remove PCR and sequencing errors. Alignment of CDR3 sequences to IMGT reference sequences was used to assign V, D and J gene segments. Each retained sequence needed at least a six-nucleotide match to both a V gene segment and a J gene segment. A rearrangement was called productive if the CDR3 had no stop codons and remained in frame with V and J, and every other rearrangement was called non-productive. CDR3 was defined according to IMGT convention as the region running from the second conserved V-encoded cysteine to the conserved J-encoded phenylalanine. In an earlier analysis of around 540 of the donors, sequences lacking an unambiguous match to a single V gene segment were excluded. In an earlier analysis of several hundred of the donors, a V segment was called functional when productive rearrangements were above 56.7%, and segregating when the standard deviation between donors exceeded 5%. A statistical classification framework was developed to diagnose cytomegalovirus status using the catalog of TCR beta chain sequences. A later analysis assigned V and J genes by comparing TCR nucleotide sequences with IMGT/GENE-DB human TR gene sequences. In a later analysis, CDR3 sequences and most-parsimonious VDJ recombination scenarios were assigned using the TCRdist pipeline. In a later analysis, every TCR beta chain was defined by the combination of its CDR3 amino acid sequence and its V-gene family, and reads without a unique V-gene family were dropped. In a later analysis, approximately 590 highly shared, low-generation-probability nucleotide sequences were removed to address suspected cross-contamination and a sequencing artifact. In a later analysis, a clonal expansion index was calculated for each public chain from normalized within-repertoire ranks of inferred template counts. Generation probabilities in a later analysis came from a VDJ recombination model fitted to out-of-frame rearrangements, and those results were checked against IGoR. In a later analysis, TCR-TCR, TCR-HLA and TCR-CMV co-occurrence was scored with hypergeometric tests, and a repertoire-size bias correction was applied to TCR pairs. In a later analysis, false discovery rates were estimated by permuting HLA or CMV assignments 20 times. A later analysis grouped co-occurring TCRs with DBSCAN, adding TCRdist sequence similarity when clustering within HLA-allele-positive subsets. Co-occurrence clustering excluded repertoires with fewer than 30,000 or more than 120,000 public chains, plus five with anomalous nucleotide sharing. TCRdb carries this immuneACCESS record with in-frame sequences only. Its versions omit some clonotypes, under half of them owing to an unresolved V gene in the studies checked, with the rest unexplained. From that table come the V and J calls and clone size; the DNA was used to work out D and trimming. For this sample there are around 52,000 clones; about 80% appear just once. The ten largest clonotypes hold approximately 1.5% of the sample.

There are 15 amino acids in the CDR3, from cysteine to phenylalanine inclusive. Of the read, only the CDR3 DNA is kept; its 45 bases are in frame from base 1. The germline V gene encodes CDR1 LGHNA and CDR2 YNFKEQ. Trimming removed 0 bases from V and 7 bases from J; the gene matches leave 6 bases unexplained. Material for sequencing was PBMCs. This receptor was obtained from a man aged 40-49 years in good health and CMV-seronegative. This sequence uses TRBV4-2 and TRBJ1-2; 9 bases in the middle match TRBD1. CDR3 reads: CASSQEGGQGTGYTF. The DNA is TGTGCCAGCAGCCAAGAAGGGGGACAGGGTACTGGCTACACCTTC.